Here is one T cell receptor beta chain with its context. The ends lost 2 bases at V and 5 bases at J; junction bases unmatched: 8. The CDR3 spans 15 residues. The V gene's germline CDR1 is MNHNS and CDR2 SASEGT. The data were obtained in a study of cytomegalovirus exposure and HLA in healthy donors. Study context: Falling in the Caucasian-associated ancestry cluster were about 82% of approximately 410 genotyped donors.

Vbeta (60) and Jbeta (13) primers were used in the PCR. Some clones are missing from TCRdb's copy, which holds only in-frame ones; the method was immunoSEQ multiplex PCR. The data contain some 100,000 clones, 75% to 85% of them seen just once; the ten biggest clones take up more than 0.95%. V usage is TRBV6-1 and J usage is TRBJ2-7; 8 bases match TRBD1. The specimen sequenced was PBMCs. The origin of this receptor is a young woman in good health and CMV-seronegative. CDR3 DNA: TGTGCCAGCAGTGAAATGACAGGGGCCCCCAACGAGCAGTACTTC. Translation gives CASSEMTGAPNEQYF.